The T cell receptor beta chain under discussion was sequenced for a study of cytomegalovirus exposure and HLA in healthy donors. General study findings and limits: A prior analysis recorded that most TCR beta V segments were productive about 87% or about 30% of the time. Overall, around 150 TCR beta chains were annotated as cytomegalovirus-associated. The HLA-A and HLA-B alleles of most subjects were reportedly predicted accurately from TCR beta sequences.

Germline loops: CDR1 MNHEY, CDR2 SVGAGI. V was shortened by 6 bases and J by 6 bases, with 18 bases between the two germline ends. This CDR3 region has 14 residues. In regard to this clone: The antigen remains undetermined.

The PCR ran on 60 Vbeta and 13 Jbeta primers. Profiled with immunoSEQ multiplex PCR; TCRdb holds only in-frame clones, not every one. The sample has 220,000 or so clones; 75% are singletons. The sequenced sample consisted of PBMCs. The clonotype comes from a woman in her thirties in good health and CMV-seronegative. The chain has TRBV6-5 and TRBJ2-7, with D perhaps matching TRBD1 (5 bases). CDR3 protein: CASRDPWGSGEQYF. The CDR3 DNA is TGTGCCAGCAGAGATCCCTGGGGCTCCGGCGAGCAGTACTTC.